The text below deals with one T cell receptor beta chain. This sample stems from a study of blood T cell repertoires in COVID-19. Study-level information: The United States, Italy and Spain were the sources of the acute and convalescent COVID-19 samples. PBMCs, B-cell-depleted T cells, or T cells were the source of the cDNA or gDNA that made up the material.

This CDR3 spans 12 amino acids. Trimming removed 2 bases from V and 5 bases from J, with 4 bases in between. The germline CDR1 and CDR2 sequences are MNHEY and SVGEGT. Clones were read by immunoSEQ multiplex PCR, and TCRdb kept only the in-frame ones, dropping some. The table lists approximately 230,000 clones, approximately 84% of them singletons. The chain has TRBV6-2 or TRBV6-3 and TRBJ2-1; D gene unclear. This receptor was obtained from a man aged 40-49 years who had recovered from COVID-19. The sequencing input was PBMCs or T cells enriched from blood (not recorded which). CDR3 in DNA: TGTGCCAGCAGTTACCTAAACAATGAGCAGTTCTTC. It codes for CASSYLNNEQFF.